This TCR beta chain was recovered during a study of cytomegalovirus exposure and HLA in healthy donors. As regards this clone: Antigen specificity is unknown.

Findings of the study overall: What a later analysis reportedly showed was that an Asian-associated ancestry cluster had fewer N-insertions than the approximately 700-donor mean. Testing in vitro showed a few CMV-associated chains specific for CMV antigens. As was reported, the HLA-A and HLA-B alleles of most subjects were accurately predicted from TCR beta sequences.

V lost 0 bases, J lost 1 base, and 13 bases lay in between. CDR1 is SGHRS and CDR2 is YFSETQ in the germline V gene. There are 16 residues in the CDR3. PCR involved 60 Vbeta and 13 Jbeta primers. Profiled with immunoSEQ multiplex PCR; TCRdb holds only in-frame clones, not every one. The repertoire holds some 190,000 clones, with roughly 80% as singletons. Sequenced material: PBMCs. The source is a man aged 35-49 years in good health and CMV-seropositive. The chain carries TRBV5-1 and TRBJ2-5, with a possible D match to TRBD2 (5 bases). CDR3 sequence reads: CASSLGSIGGQETQYF. In DNA, the CDR3 is TGCGCCAGCAGCTTGGGGTCTATCGGAGGCCAAGAGACCCAGTACTTC.